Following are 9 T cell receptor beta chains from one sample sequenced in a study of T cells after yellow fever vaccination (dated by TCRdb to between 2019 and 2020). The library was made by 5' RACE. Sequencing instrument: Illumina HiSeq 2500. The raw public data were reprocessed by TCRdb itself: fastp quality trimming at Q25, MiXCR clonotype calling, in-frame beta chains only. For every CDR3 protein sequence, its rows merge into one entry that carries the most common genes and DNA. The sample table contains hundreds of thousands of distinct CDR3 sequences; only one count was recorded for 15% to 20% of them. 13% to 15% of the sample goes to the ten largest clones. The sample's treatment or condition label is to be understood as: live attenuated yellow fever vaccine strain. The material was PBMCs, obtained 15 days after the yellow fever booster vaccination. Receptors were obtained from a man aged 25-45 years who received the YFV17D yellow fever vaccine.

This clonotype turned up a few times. The CDR3 nucleotides read TGTGCCAGCAGCCGCTGGGACAGAGGAGAGACCCAGTACTTC. Translation: CASSRWDRGETQYF. This chain connects TRBV16 to TRBJ2-5; 7 bases fit TRBD1. Looked up from germline, CDR1 is KGHSY and CDR2 is FQNENV. CDR3 length: 14 amino acids. With V trimmed by 4 bases and J by 4 bases, 6 bases remained unmatched.

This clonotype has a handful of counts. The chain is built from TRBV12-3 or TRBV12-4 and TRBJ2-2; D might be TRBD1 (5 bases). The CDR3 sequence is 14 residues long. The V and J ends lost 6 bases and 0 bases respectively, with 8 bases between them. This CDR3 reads CASRTESNTGELFF. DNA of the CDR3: TGTGCCAGCAGGACAGAGTCGAACACCGGGGAGCTGTTTTTT.

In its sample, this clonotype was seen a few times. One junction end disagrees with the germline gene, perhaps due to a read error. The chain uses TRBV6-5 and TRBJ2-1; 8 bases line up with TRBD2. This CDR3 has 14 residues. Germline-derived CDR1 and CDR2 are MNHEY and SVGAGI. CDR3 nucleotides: TGTGCCAGCAGCCCCCCCCCGGGAGCGGGAGTCCCCCTGTTC. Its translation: CASSPPPGAGVPLF.

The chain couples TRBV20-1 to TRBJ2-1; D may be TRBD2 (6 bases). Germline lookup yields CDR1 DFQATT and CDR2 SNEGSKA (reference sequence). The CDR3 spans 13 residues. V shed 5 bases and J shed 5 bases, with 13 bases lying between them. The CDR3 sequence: CSARRGVNNEQFF. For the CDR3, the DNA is TGCAGTGCTCGGCGGGGCGTAAACAATGAGCAGTTCTTC.

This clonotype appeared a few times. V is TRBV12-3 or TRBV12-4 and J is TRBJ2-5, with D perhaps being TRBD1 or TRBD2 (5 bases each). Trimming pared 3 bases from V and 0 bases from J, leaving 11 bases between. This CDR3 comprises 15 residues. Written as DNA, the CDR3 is TGTGCCAGCAGTTTCGCTGGGACGTACCAAGAGACCCAGTACTTC. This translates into CASSFAGTYQETQYF.

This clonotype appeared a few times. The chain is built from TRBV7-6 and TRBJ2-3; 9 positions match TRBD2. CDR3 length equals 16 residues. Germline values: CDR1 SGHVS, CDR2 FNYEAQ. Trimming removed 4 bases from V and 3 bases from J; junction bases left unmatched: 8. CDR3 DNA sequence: TGTGCCAGCAGCTCGGCCATAGCGGGAGCGACAGATACGCAGTATTTT. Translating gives CASSSAIAGATDTQYF.

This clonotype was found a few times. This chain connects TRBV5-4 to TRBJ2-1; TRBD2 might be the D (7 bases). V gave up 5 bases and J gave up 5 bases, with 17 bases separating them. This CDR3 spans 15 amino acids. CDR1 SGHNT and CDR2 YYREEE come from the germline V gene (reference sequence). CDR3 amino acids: CASSRGGDFDNEQFF. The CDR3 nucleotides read TGTGCCAGCAGTCGAGGGGGGGACTTCGACAATGAGCAGTTCTTC.

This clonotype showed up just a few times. CDR3 in amino acids: CASSPTSAYEQYF. CDR3 coding DNA: TGTGCCAGCTCACCAACTAGCGCATACGAGCAGTACTTC. The chain combines TRBV18 with TRBJ2-7; 7 bases agree with TRBD2. The CDR3 has 13 amino acids. The V segment lost 2 bases and the J segment 4 bases; nucleotides outside the gene matches: 2. The germline CDR1 and CDR2 sequences are KGHSH and LQKENI.

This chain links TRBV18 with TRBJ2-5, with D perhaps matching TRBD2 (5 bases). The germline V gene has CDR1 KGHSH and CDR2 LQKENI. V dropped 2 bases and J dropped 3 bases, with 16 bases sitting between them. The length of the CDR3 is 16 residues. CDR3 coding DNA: TGTGCCAGCTCACCATTAGCGACAAGAGATAAAGAGACCCAGTACTTC. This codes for CASSPLATRDKETQYF.